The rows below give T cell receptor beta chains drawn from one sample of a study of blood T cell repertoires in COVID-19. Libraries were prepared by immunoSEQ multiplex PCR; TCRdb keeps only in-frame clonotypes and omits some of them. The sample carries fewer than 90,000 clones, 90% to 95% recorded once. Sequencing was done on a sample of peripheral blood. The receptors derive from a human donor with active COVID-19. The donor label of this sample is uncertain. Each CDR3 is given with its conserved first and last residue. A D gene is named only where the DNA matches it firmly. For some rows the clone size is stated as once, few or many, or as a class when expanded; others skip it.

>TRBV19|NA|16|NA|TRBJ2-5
CASSSDTGFHQETQYF
TGTGCCAGTAGCTCAGACACAGGGTTTCACCAAGAGACCCAGTACTTC
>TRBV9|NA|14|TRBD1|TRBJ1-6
CASSVGQGNSPLHF
TGTGCCAGCAGCGTAGGACAGGGTAATTCACCCCTCCACTTT
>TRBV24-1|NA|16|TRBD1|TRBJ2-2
CAISQGQGANTGELFF
TGTGCCATATCGCAGGGACAGGGGGCAAACACCGGGGAGCTGTTTTTT
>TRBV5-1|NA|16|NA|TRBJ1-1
CASSLDGRGSGTEAFF
TGCGCCAGCAGCTTGGATGGGAGGGGGTCTGGGACTGAAGCTTTCTTT
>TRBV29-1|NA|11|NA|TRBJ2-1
CSVDQGNEQFF
TGCAGCGTAGACCAGGGAAATGAGCAGTTCTTC
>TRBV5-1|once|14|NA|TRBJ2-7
CASSLAEPPYEQYF
TGCGCCAGCAGCTTGGCAGAACCACCCTACGAGCAGTACTTC
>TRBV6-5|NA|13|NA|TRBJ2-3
CASRALGTDTQYF
TGTGCCAGCAGGGCCCTCGGCACAGATACGCAGTATTTT
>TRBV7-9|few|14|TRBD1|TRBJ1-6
CASSPGQGTSPLHF
TGTGCCAGCAGCCCGGGACAGGGTACTTCACCCCTCCACTTT
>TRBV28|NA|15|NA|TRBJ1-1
CASSLPLQRDTEAFF
TGTGCCAGCAGTCTACCCTTACAGAGGGACACTGAAGCTTTCTTT
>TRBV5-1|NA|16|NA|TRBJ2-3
CASSQLGQGNTDTQYF
TGCGCCAGCAGCCAACTGGGGCAGGGAAACACAGATACGCAGTATTTT
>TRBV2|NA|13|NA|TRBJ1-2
CASILGRNYGYTF
TGTGCCAGCATCTTGGGGCGGAACTATGGCTACACCTTC
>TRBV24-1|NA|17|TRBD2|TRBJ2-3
CATSDSRTSGSTDTQYF
TGTGCCACCAGTGATTCAAGGACTAGCGGTAGCACAGATACGCAGTATTTT
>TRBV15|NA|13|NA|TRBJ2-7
CATSRDPAYEQYF
TGTGCCACCAGCAGAGATCCGGCCTACGAGCAGTACTTC
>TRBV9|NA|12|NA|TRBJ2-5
CASSAHQETQYF
TGTGCCAGCAGCGCCCATCAAGAGACCCAGTACTTC
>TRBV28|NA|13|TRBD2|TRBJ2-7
CASSFGGTYEQYF
TGTGCCAGCAGTTTCGGGGGGACCTACGAGCAGTACTTC
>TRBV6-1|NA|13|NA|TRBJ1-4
CASSEDYSEKLFF
TGTGCCAGCAGTGAAGATTACAGTGAAAAACTGTTTTTT
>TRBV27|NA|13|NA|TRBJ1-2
CASSLTANYGYTF
TGTGCCAGCAGTTTAACGGCTAACTATGGCTACACCTTC
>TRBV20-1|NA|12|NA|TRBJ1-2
CSASNGGYGYTF
TGCAGTGCTAGTAATGGAGGATATGGCTACACCTTC
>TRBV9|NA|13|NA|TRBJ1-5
CASSPGEDQPQHF
TGTGCCAGCAGCCCTGGGGAGGATCAGCCCCAGCATTTT
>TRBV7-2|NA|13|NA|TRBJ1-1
CASGRGSAPQAFF
TGTGCCAGCGGGAGGGGCTCCGCCCCCCAAGCTTTCTTT